The 5 T cell receptor beta chains below come from one sample, sequenced in a study of T cells in Graves' hyperthyroidism and ophthalmopathy. TCR beta CDR3 regions were amplified from RNA. Using the HTBI primer set, a first-round RT-PCR was run on the TCR CDR3. TCRdb ran MiXCR on the multiplex PCR reads and lists one entry per CDR3 protein. The sample contains 750,000 to 950,000 distinct CDR3 sequences, around 38% of which appear only once. What was sequenced was blood. The receptors stem from a man between 18 and 35 years old with Graves' hyperthyroidism.

The sample holds many counts of this clonotype. The chain combines TRBV9 with TRBJ1-1; D is unresolved. The length of the CDR3 is 14 residues. V was clipped by 2 bases and J by 1 base, with 9 bases between them. In germline, CDR1 is SGDLS, CDR2 YYNGEE. The CDR3 loop reads CASSVHHENTEAFF. In DNA form, the CDR3 reads TGTGCCAGCAGCGTCCACCACGAGAACACTGAAGCTTTCTTT.

This chain uses TRBV4-1 with TRBJ1-2; 7 bases agree with TRBD1. This CDR3 comprises 14 residues. Trimming removed 0 bases from V and 5 bases from J; junction bases left unmatched: 3. Germline V gives CDR1 MGHRA, CDR2 YSYEKL. CDR3 sequence reads: CASSQEGGSYGYTF. DNA of the CDR3: TGCGCCAGCAGCCAAGAAGGGGGCTCTTATGGCTACACCTTC.

This clonotype was recorded at least ten times. The chain employs TRBV29-1 and TRBJ2-2; either TRBD1 or TRBD2 may supply D (5 bases each). Trimming cost V 6 bases and J 0 bases, with 8 bases left between them. CDR3 size: 13 residues. Germline values: CDR1 SQVTM, CDR2 ANQGSEA. The CDR3 sequence: CSVGTPNTGELFF. CDR3 coding DNA: TGCAGCGTAGGGACCCCGAACACCGGGGAGCTGTTTTTT.

This clonotype was observed at least ten times. The chain carries TRBV5-1 and TRBJ2-7, with 8 bases aligning to TRBD1. Germline assignment: CDR1 SGHRS and CDR2 YFSETQ. Trimming took 5 bases from V and 3 from J; bases not matched to a gene: 4. CDR3 length equals 13 residues. As DNA, the CDR3 is TGCGCCAGCAGACGGACAGGGCGCTACGAGCAGTACTTC. Amino acids: CASRRTGRYEQYF.

In this sample, this clonotype turned up many times. The chain combines TRBV5-1 with TRBJ1-1, with a possible D match to TRBD1 (6 bases). The V gene's germline CDR1 is SGHRS and CDR2 YFSETQ. Between the trimmed V and J ends, which lost 2 bases and 5 bases, there was a span of 10 bases. The CDR3 loop spans 13 amino acids. The CDR3 bases are TGCGCCAGCAGCTTCCAGGGGTGGACTGAAGCTTTCTTT. Its protein is CASSFQGWTEAFF.